The clone carrying this TCR beta chain was counted only a few times. Authors' methods: Nucleated cell counts were estimated from reference gene primer amplification. Some clones are missing from TCRdb's copy, which holds only in-frame ones; the method was immunoSEQ multiplex PCR. D and trimming come from the DNA, and the V and J calls and clone size come from that table. This table holds roughly 110,000 clones, 81% found once. The sample comes from a study of blood T cell repertoires in COVID-19. Study in general: Material from acute and convalescent COVID-19 was sourced from the United States, Italy and Spain. T cells, B-cell-depleted T cells, or PBMCs supplied cDNA or gDNA.

The CDR3 totals 13 residues. The ends lost 2 bases at V and 9 bases at J; junction bases unmatched: 6. The germline V gene has CDR1 MDHEN and CDR2 SYDVKM. Sequences were obtained from peripheral blood. The origin of this receptor is a man aged 50 or older with acute or convalescent COVID-19. J is TRBJ2-7 and V is TRBV28; TRBD2 matches at 8 bases. CDR3 amino acids: CASSLNRGGRQYF. CDR3 nucleotides: TGTGCCAGCAGTTTAAATCGGGGGGGACGGCAGTACTTC.